This entry is about one TCR beta chain. In the original analysis: Nucleated cell counts were estimated from reference gene primer amplification. Libraries were prepared by immunoSEQ multiplex PCR; TCRdb keeps only in-frame clonotypes and omits some of them. V and J calls and clone size are copied from that table; D and trimming were computed from the DNA. The table shows 68,000 or so clones, with 86% occurring only once. These data belong to a study of blood T cell repertoires in COVID-19. Across the study: Acute and convalescent COVID-19 samples came from the United States, Italy and Spain. Nucleic acid was either cDNA or gDNA, and it came from T cells, B-cell-depleted T cells, or PBMCs.

V lost 1 base and J lost 4, with 13 bases in between. The CDR3 covers 15 residues. Germline CDR1 is MNHEY and CDR2 is SMNVEV (reference sequence). Source material: peripheral blood. The source is a man aged 50 to 59 with acute or convalescent COVID-19. The V call is TRBV27, the J call TRBJ1-1; D gene unclear. This CDR3 reads CASSLFQRVGTEAFF. CDR3 DNA: TGTGCCAGCAGTTTATTCCAGAGGGTGGGCACTGAAGCTTTCTTT.